These 27 T cell receptor beta chains were sequenced from one sample in a study of cytomegalovirus exposure and HLA in healthy donors (dated by TCRdb to 2016 to 2017). The library was produced with the immunoSEQ multiplex PCR assay. A mixture of 60 forward primers for TCR Vbeta segments and 13 reverse primers for TCR Jbeta segments was used in the multiplex PCR. In its TCRdb copy, this immuneACCESS table keeps in-frame sequences only and misses some clones. Where compared with another copy, unresolved V genes explain less than half of these, and the others have no known cause. This sample lists 100,000 to 150,000 clones; roughly 72% were detected once. The ten largest clones take up approximately 7% of the sample. The specimen was PBMCs. These receptor sequences come from a male donor in good health and CMV-seronegative.

This clone was counted a single time. V is TRBV28 and J is TRBJ2-7, with unresolved D. The germline gives CDR1 MDHEN, CDR2 SYDVKM. Trimming removed 3 bases from V and 0 bases from J, with 12 bases in between. The length of the CDR3 is 15 residues. This chain's CDR3 is CASSFRISASYEQYF. The DNA for the CDR3 is TGTGCCAGCAGTTTTCGTATCAGTGCCTCCTACGAGCAGTACTTC.

This clone showed up just a few times. This chain joins TRBV2 and TRBJ2-1, with 10 bases that match TRBD2. The germline V gene encodes CDR1 SNHLY and CDR2 FYNNEI. The CDR3 is 16 residues long. V dropped 4 bases and J dropped 5; count of bases not matched to a gene: 8. The DNA for the CDR3 is TGTGCCAGCAGTGGAAAACTAGCGGGGAGGGACAATGAGCAGTTCTTC. Its translation is CASSGKLAGRDNEQFF.

The chain has TRBV6-6 and TRBJ1-6; 8 bases agree with TRBD1. Germline-derived CDR1 and CDR2 are MNHNY and SVGAGI (reference sequence). CDR3 length: 15 amino acids. The junction had 12 bases not matched to a gene; V was cut back by 6 bases and J by 11 bases. This CDR3 reads CASSPPGQGRAPLHF. In DNA, the CDR3 is TGTGCCAGCAGCCCCCCCGGACAGGGAAGGGCACCCCTCCACTTT.

The CDR3 nucleotides read TGCGCCAGCAGCTTCGGGGGGGGGCTAGCTTTCTTT. Its translation is CASSFGGGLAFF. The chain links TRBV5-1 to TRBJ1-1; the D gene is possibly TRBD1 (6 bases). This CDR3 has 12 amino acids. Trimming removed 2 bases at V and 10 bases at J, with 12 bases between. Germline lookup yields CDR1 SGHRS and CDR2 YFSETQ.

V is TRBV5-5 and J is TRBJ1-1; 8 nucleotides align to TRBD1. The CDR3 contains 17 residues. Germline V gives CDR1 SGHKS, CDR2 YYEKEE (reference sequence). V gave up 0 bases and J gave up 6 bases; unmatched junction bases: 13. CDR3 bases: TGTGCCAGCAGCTTGGTGACAGGGGTCGGAGGAAGGGCTGAAGCTTTCTTT. It specifies CASSLVTGVGGRAEAFF.

The chain has TRBV6-5 and TRBJ1-4; 8 positions match TRBD1. The germline gives CDR1 MNHEY, CDR2 SVGAGI. V was pared by 6 bases and J by 8 bases, with 11 bases of the junction left unmatched. The CDR3 loop spans 15 amino acids. CDR3 amino acids: CASRGTRGLEEKLFF. Written as DNA, the CDR3 is TGTGCCAGCAGGGGGACCAGGGGGCTAGAAGAAAAACTGTTTTTT.

The V and J genes are TRBV5-1 and TRBJ2-7; 7 nucleotides match TRBD2. V was clipped by 0 bases and J by 6 bases; unmatched bases: 15. The CDR3 contains 17 residues. Germline CDR1 reads SGHRS; CDR2 reads YFSETQ. The DNA for the CDR3 is TGCGCCAGCAGCTTGGCCGGAGGGGCTAGCGGTCCTCGCGAGCAGTACTTC. This encodes CASSLAGGASGPREQYF.

This chain links TRBV27 with TRBJ2-6; 10 nucleotides agree with TRBD1. CDR1 and CDR2 from the germline V gene are MNHEY and SMNVEV (reference sequence). The ends lost 8 bases at V and 2 bases at J; junction bases unmatched: 15. The CDR3 spans 19 residues. The chain's CDR3 is CASRSGTGVRKAGANVLTF. The CDR3 nucleotides are TGTGCCAGCCGTTCCGGGACAGGGGTCCGGAAGGCTGGGGCCAACGTCCTGACTTTC. The whole variable domain, remainder taken from reference TRBV27 and TRBJ2-6, is EAQVTQNPRYLITVTGKKLTVTCSQNMNHEYMSWYRQDPGLGLRQIYYSMNVEVTDKGDVPEGYKVSRKEKRNFPLILESPSPNQTSLYFCASRSGTGVRKAGANVLTFGAGSRLTVL.

This clone was counted between two and nine times. Germline is not matched at one junction end, which may reflect a read error. The chain carries TRBV5-6 and TRBJ1-2; D uncertain. Germline V CDR1 and CDR2: SGHDT, YYEEEE. CDR3 length: 13 amino acids. CDR3 nucleotide sequence: TGTGCCAGCAGCTCGCTTCCTATATATGTCTACACCTTC. This gives the protein CASSSLPIYVYTF. Full variable domain (missing parts from reference TRBV5-6 and TRBJ1-2): DAGVTQSPTHLIKTRGQQVTLRCSPKSGHDTVSWYQQALGQGPQFIFQYYEEEERQRGNFPDRFSGHQFPNYSSELNVNALLLGDSALYLCASSSLPIYVYTFGSGTRLTVV.

The chain recombines TRBV6-1 with TRBJ2-7, with D possibly TRBD1 on 6 matching bases. Germline CDR1 reads MNHNS; CDR2 reads SASEGT. The V end lost 6 bases, the J end lost 3 bases, and 18 bases lay between the germline ends. The CDR3 totals 15 residues. The CDR3 sequence: CASSLGGLQIYEQYF. CDR3 DNA sequence: TGTGCCAGCAGCCTAGGGGGTTTACAGATCTACGAGCAGTACTTC.

The chain joins TRBV18 to TRBJ2-1; 10 bases line up with TRBD2. The CDR3 loop spans 15 amino acids. V gave up 6 bases and J gave up 2 bases; unmatched junction bases: 4. Germline V gene data show CDR1 as KGHSH and CDR2 as LQKENI. The CDR3 region is CASSPSGGTYNEQFF. In nucleotides, the CDR3 is TGTGCCAGCTCTCCTAGCGGGGGAACCTACAATGAGCAGTTCTTC.

In its sample, this clone was seen a few times. The rearrangement joins TRBV30 to TRBJ2-6; no clear D gene. CDR3 length equals 14 residues. The V and J ends lost 1 base and 0 bases respectively, with 4 bases between them. Germline CDR1 and CDR2: GTSNPN and SVGIG (reference sequence). Here the CDR3 DNA reads TGTGCCTGGAGTGCGAGCTCTGGGGCCAACGTCCTGACTTTC. This translates into CAWSASSGANVLTF.

This chain joins TRBV19 and TRBJ2-7, with D perhaps matching TRBD2 (6 bases). CDR1 is LNHDA, CDR2 SQIVND, per germline (reference sequence). This CDR3 contains 14 residues. The V gene lost 2 bases and the J gene lost 3 bases, with 11 bases spanning the gap. The CDR3 region has the DNA TGTGCCAGTAGTATAACCGGGGGATTCTACGAGCAGTACTTC. It codes for CASSITGGFYEQYF.

The chain combines TRBV5-1 with TRBJ1-3; D is uncertain. Germline values: CDR1 SGHRS, CDR2 YFSETQ. CDR3 length: 17 amino acids. Trimming cost V 0 bases and J 0 bases, with 13 bases left between them. DNA of the CDR3: TGCGCCAGCAGCTTGGGCAGGACTGCTATCTCTGGAAACACCATATATTTT. Translation: CASSLGRTAISGNTIYF.

The sample holds one count of this clone. V gene TRBV11-3 combines with J gene TRBJ2-1; weak D call: TRBD1 (5 bases). Trimming stripped 1 base from V and 6 bases from J, with 10 bases between. The CDR3 totals 14 residues. Germline V gene sequence: CDR1 SGHNT, CDR2 YENEEA. The CDR3 protein is CASSLGQGSNEQFF. CDR3 coding DNA: TGTGCCAGCAGCTTAGGGCAGGGCTCCAATGAGCAGTTCTTC.

This clone was seen a few times. This chain connects TRBV28 to TRBJ1-2, with TRBD1 matching 8 bases. Germline CDR1 reads MDHEN; CDR2 reads SYDVKM. The CDR3 covers 12 residues. J was trimmed by 4 bases and V by 7 bases; bases with no gene match: 2. The CDR3 nucleotides read TGTGCCAGCAACGGACAGGGCTATGGCTACACCTTC. Its protein product is CASNGQGYGYTF.

In regard to this clone: In this CDR3 the conserved last residue, phenylalanine or tryptophan, is missing, so a read error is likely. It is unclear where the CDR3 begins or ends on the DNA, so no DNA is shown, and the CDR3 is as TCRdb lists it. The genes are TRBV12-1 and TRBJ1-2; TRBD1, the D gene given by the table, was not confirmed from the DNA. TRBV12-1 is deemed a pseudogene. The CDR3 comprises 10 residues, both ends counted. CDR3: CASSWDSSPV.

V and J are TRBV19 and TRBJ2-5; possible D gene TRBD1, 6 bases. The DNA end lines up better with TRBJ2-7; the J call may be wrong. The CDR3 length is 13 residues. The germline V gene encodes CDR1 LNHDA and CDR2 SQIVND (reference sequence). The CDR3 is CASRTGSSYEQYF. DNA for the CDR3: TGTGCCAGTAGGACAGGTTCCTCCTACGAGCAGTACTTC.

The chain employs TRBV28 and TRBJ2-7, with TRBD1 matching over 10 bases. The CDR3 covers 14 residues. Germline-derived CDR1 and CDR2 are MDHEN and SYDVKM. With 4 bases clipped from V and 6 bases from J, the junction kept 6 bases outside the gene matches. The CDR3 spells CASSSDRGQREQYF. As DNA, the CDR3 is TGTGCCAGCAGTTCCGACAGGGGGCAGCGCGAGCAGTACTTC.

J is TRBJ1-1 and V is TRBV4-3, with no clear D. V gave up 1 base and J gave up 9 bases, with 12 bases separating them. CDR1 is LGHNA, CDR2 YSLEER, per germline. The CDR3 is 13 residues long. The CDR3 loop is CASSQGLTTQAFF. In nucleotides, the CDR3 is TGCGCCAGCAGCCAAGGTCTGACAACCCAAGCTTTCTTT.

The chain carries TRBV10-2 and TRBJ2-1; 9 nucleotides agree with TRBD1. In germline, CDR1 is WSHSY, CDR2 SAAADI. There are 14 residues in the CDR3. Unmatched junction bases numbered 5, after V lost 7 bases and J lost 4 bases. The CDR3 bases are TGCGCCAGCAATGGTGACAGGGGGTACAATGAGCAGTTCTTC. Translation: CASNGDRGYNEQFF.

The V gene is TRBV5-1, the J gene TRBJ2-7, with a weak D call TRBD1 (7 bases). The CDR3 loop spans 15 amino acids. V lost 4 bases, J lost 7 bases, and 21 bases lay in between. Germline V lookup: CDR1 SGHRS, CDR2 YFSETQ. The CDR3: CASSLLGQEGGEQYF. CDR3 bases: TGCGCCAGCAGCCTCCTAGGACAGGAGGGCGGAGAGCAGTACTTC.

Only a few counts were recorded for this clone. The V and J genes are TRBV7-8 and TRBJ2-7; TRBD1 might be the D (6 bases). In germline, CDR1 is SGHVS, CDR2 FQNEAQ. The CDR3 runs to 17 residues. Trimming stripped 2 bases from V and 1 base from J, with 18 bases between. CDR3 residues: CASSLIGNRERSYEQYF. Written as DNA, the CDR3 is TGTGCCAGCAGCTTAATTGGGAACAGGGAGAGATCCTACGAGCAGTACTTC. The whole variable domain, filled in from reference TRBV7-8 and TRBJ2-7, reads GAGVSQSPRYKVAKRGQDVALRCDPISGHVSLFWYQQALGQGPEFLTYFQNEAQLDKSGLPSDRFFAERPEGSVSTLKIQRTQQEDSAVYLCASSLIGNRERSYEQYFGPGTRLTVT.

The chain employs TRBV28 and TRBJ1-5, with TRBD1 as a possible D gene (6 bases). Looked up from germline, CDR1 is MDHEN and CDR2 is SYDVKM. CDR3 size: 16 residues. The ends were cut back, 5 bases at V and 2 bases at J, with 16 bases in the middle. In DNA, the CDR3 is TGTGCCAGCAGTAGAACAGGGATGGGAGGCAATCAGCCCCAGCATTTT. Translated, it gives CASSRTGMGGNQPQHF.

This clone was picked up a small number of times. The chain employs TRBV10-3 and TRBJ2-3; D is perhaps TRBD1 (5 bases). The V end was cut by 11 bases, the J end by 2 bases, with 14 bases between. The CDR3 totals 13 residues. Germline CDR1 and CDR2: ENHRY and SYGVKD. The CDR3 here is CAVRQRDTDTQYF. The CDR3 bases are TGTGCCGTTAGACAGCGAGACACAGATACGCAGTATTTT.

The rearrangement joins TRBV27 to TRBJ2-5; 14 bases map to TRBD2. Germline CDR1 is MNHEY and CDR2 is SMNVEV (reference sequence). The length of the CDR3 is 16 residues. The J segment lost 4 bases and the V segment lost 3 bases, leaving 4 bases of the junction unmatched. CDR3 bases: TGTGCCAGCAGTTTTAAGGGACTAGCGGGAGCAGAGACCCAGTACTTC. It encodes CASSFKGLAGAETQYF.

This clone was seen only a few times. The V and J genes are TRBV7-2 and TRBJ2-5; a possible D gene is TRBD2 (5 bases). Germline CDR1 and CDR2: SGHTA and FQGNSA. Trimming took off 10 bases at V and 5 bases at J, with 20 bases between the two ends. There are 14 residues in the CDR3. The CDR3 DNA follows: TGTGCCACCAAGGAGGAAGTCCTTATGGAGACCCAGTACTTC. It yields the protein CATKEEVLMETQYF.